Shown below are 19 T cell receptor beta chains from a single sample sequenced in a study of blood T cell repertoires in COVID-19. TCRdb keeps only in-frame clones here, not all; method: immunoSEQ multiplex PCR. The sample carries just over 150,000 clones, 85% to 95% recorded once. Input material: peripheral blood. The source is a woman aged 45-59 years with acute or convalescent COVID-19.

The V and J genes are TRBV5-6 and TRBJ1-1, with a weak D call TRBD1 (6 bases). Germline loops: CDR1 SGHDT, CDR2 YYEEEE. The CDR3 contains 13 residues. V was shortened by 1 base and J by 4 bases, with 8 bases between the two germline ends. CDR3 nucleotide sequence: TGTGCCAGCAGCTTGCAGGGGCCCACTGAAGCTTTCTTT. As protein: CASSLQGPTEAFF.

The chain employs TRBV4-1 and TRBJ1-5; D possibly corresponds to TRBD1 (6 bases). This CDR3 has 14 amino acids. CDR1 is MGHRA and CDR2 is YSYEKL in the germline V gene. Deletions cut 2 bases from V and 4 bases from J, with 9 bases between. DNA for the CDR3: TGCGCCAGCAGCCAAAGGGACACAAATCAGCCCCAGCATTTT. It yields the protein CASSQRDTNQPQHF.

The chain links TRBV15 to TRBJ2-5, with 8 bases that match TRBD1. Germline trimming cut 4 bases from V and 5 bases from J; bases unmatched to any gene: 6. CDR3 size: 14 residues. Germline CDR1 and CDR2: LNHNV and YYDKDF (reference sequence). CDR3 loop: CATSTRTGPETQYF. The CDR3, as DNA: TGTGCCACCAGCACACGGACAGGGCCGGAGACCCAGTACTTC.

The V and J genes are TRBV7-3 and TRBJ2-1; 10 bases align to TRBD1. The CDR3 covers 14 residues. CDR1 is SGHTA, CDR2 FQGTGA, per germline. V trimming: 5 bases; J trimming: 8 bases; junction bases outside the gene matches: 6. Here the CDR3 reads CASSAGTGAHEQFF. DNA for the CDR3: TGTGCCAGCAGCGCCGGGACAGGGGCTCATGAGCAGTTCTTC.

The chain employs TRBV18 and TRBJ2-2, with unresolved D. Germline V gene data show CDR1 as KGHSH and CDR2 as LQKENI. The V end was cut by 3 bases, the J end by 4 bases, with 6 bases between. This CDR3 is 13 amino acids long. The CDR3 here is CASSPGSTGELFF. The CDR3 DNA is TGTGCCAGCTCACCCGGGTCCACCGGGGAGCTGTTTTTT. Complete variable domain (other parts from reference TRBV18 and TRBJ2-2): NAGVMQNPRHLVRRRGQEARLRCSPMKGHSHVYWYRQLPEEGLKFMVYLQKENIIDESGMPKERFSAEFPKEGPSILRIQQVVRGDSAAYFCASSPGSTGELFFGEGSRLTVL.

This chain connects TRBV14 to TRBJ1-2; 7 nucleotides match TRBD1. With V trimmed by 4 bases and J by 5 bases, 10 bases remained unmatched. Germline assignment: CDR1 SGHDN and CDR2 FVKESK. This CDR3 region has 15 residues. CDR3 nucleotide sequence: TGTGCCAGCAGCCTTTTAACAGGGGATTGGTATGGCTACACCTTC. Its translation is CASSLLTGDWYGYTF. The variable domain in full, completed from reference TRBV14 and TRBJ1-2, reads EAGVTQFPSHSVIEKGQTVTLRCDPISGHDNLYWYRRVMGKEIKFLLHFVKESKQDESGMPNNRFLAERTGGTYSTLKVQPAELEDSGVYFCASSLLTGDWYGYTFGSGTRLTVV.

This clone showed up just once. The rearrangement joins TRBV24-1 to TRBJ2-1; 12 positions match TRBD2. Losses at the gene ends were 6 bases for V and 9 bases for J; bases not matched to a gene: 5. Germline assignment: CDR1 KGHDR and CDR2 SFDVKD. CDR3 length: 14 residues. CDR3 DNA sequence: TGTGCCACCAGTTCTAGCGGGGGGGCAGGTGAGCAGTTCTTC. It encodes CATSSSGGAGEQFF.

The V and J genes are TRBV3-1 (or the pseudogene TRBV3-2) and TRBJ1-2, with D perhaps TRBD1 (6 bases). The germline CDR1 and CDR2 sequences are LGHDT and YNNKEL (reference sequence). The CDR3 covers 12 residues. Between the trimmed V and J ends, which lost 4 bases and 6 bases, there was a span of 9 bases. In DNA, the CDR3 is TGTGCCAGCAGCCCCGGACAGAATGGCTACACCTTC. Protein product: CASSPGQNGYTF.

The chain employs TRBV3-1 (or the pseudogene TRBV3-2) and TRBJ2-5; 9 nucleotides match TRBD2. V was clipped by 4 bases and J by 5 bases; unmatched bases: 5. The CDR3 length is 14 residues. From germline, CDR1 is LGHDT and CDR2 YNNKEL (reference sequence). CDR3 loop: CASSLAGAVETQYF. The CDR3 DNA reads TGTGCCAGCAGCCTAGCGGGAGCCGTGGAGACCCAGTACTTC.

The chain is built from TRBV6-1 and TRBJ1-2; D uncertain. Germline loops: CDR1 MNHNS, CDR2 SASEGT. The CDR3 length is 15 residues. V dropped 0 bases and J dropped 4 bases, with 12 bases sitting between them. The CDR3 DNA sequence: TGTGCCAGCAGTGAAGCTATTGAGGTGGGCTATGGCTACACCTTC. This translates into CASSEAIEVGYGYTF.

V gene TRBV19 combines with J gene TRBJ1-5; tentative D call: TRBD1 (6 bases). The V end lost 5 bases, the J end lost 3 bases, and 17 bases lay between the germline ends. Looked up from germline, CDR1 is LNHDA and CDR2 is SQIVND (reference sequence). This CDR3 comprises 16 residues. As DNA, the CDR3 is TGTGCCAGTAGTGATAGCGGGGGGCGCGACAATCAGCCCCAGCATTTT. Translated: CASSDSGGRDNQPQHF.

This sequence joins TRBV9 and TRBJ2-1; 9 bases fit TRBD2. Germline CDR1 and CDR2: SGDLS and YYNGEE. The CDR3 covers 16 residues. J lost 6 bases, V lost 0 bases, and 7 bases had no gene match. Written as DNA, the CDR3 is TGTGCCAGCAGCGTAGCCTCGGTAGCGGGAGCCAATGAGCAGTTCTTC. Translation: CASSVASVAGANEQFF.

The rearrangement joins TRBV21-1 to TRBJ2-5; the D segment call TRBD2 is taken from the table without a DNA check. TRBV21-1 is labeled a pseudogene. CDR3 size: 16 residues. The chain's CDR3 is CASSNRAEAPRDWRYF. The CDR3 DNA sequence: TGTGCCAGCAGCAATCGCGCGGAAGCACCCAGGGACTGGCGGTACTTC.

The rearrangement links TRBV6-5 to TRBJ2-5; D unresolved. This CDR3 comprises 13 residues. Germline V gene sequence: CDR1 MNHEY, CDR2 SVGAGI. The V and J ends lost 2 bases and 2 bases respectively, with 6 bases between them. CDR3 loop: CASSYKRQETQYF. The CDR3 DNA reads as TGTGCCAGCAGTTACAAGCGTCAAGAGACCCAGTACTTC.

The rearrangement links TRBV14 to TRBJ1-2; possible D gene TRBD1, 6 bases. Between the trimmed V and J ends, which lost 0 bases and 6 bases, there was a span of 14 bases. There are 15 residues in the CDR3. Germline CDR1 and CDR2: SGHDN and FVKESK. The CDR3: CASSQEVTGSNGYTF. The CDR3 coding sequence is TGTGCCAGCAGCCAAGAGGTGACAGGATCAAATGGCTACACCTTC.

The chain has TRBV29-1 and TRBJ1-2; tentatively, D is TRBD1 (5 bases). The germline gives CDR1 SQVTM, CDR2 ANQGSEA. Between the trimmed V and J ends, which lost 7 bases and 8 bases, there was a span of 17 bases. This CDR3 spans 12 amino acids. CDR3 region: CSAQTGFEGYTF. The CDR3, as DNA: TGCAGCGCTCAAACAGGTTTCGAGGGCTACACCTTC.

In this sample, this clone turned up once. CDR3 sequence reads: CASSARGYGETQYF. For the CDR3, the DNA is TGTGCCAGCAGTGCCAGGGGGTACGGAGAGACCCAGTACTTC. The chain couples TRBV2 to TRBJ2-5; 7 bases align to TRBD1. V gave up 4 bases and J gave up 4 bases; unmatched junction bases: 6. This CDR3 has 14 residues. Germline assignment: CDR1 SNHLY and CDR2 FYNNEI.

The chain uses TRBV10-3 and TRBJ2-7, with D possibly TRBD2 on 5 matching bases. Germline V gives CDR1 ENHRY, CDR2 SYGVKD. V was trimmed by 10 bases and J by 4 bases, leaving 29 bases between them. The CDR3 covers 17 residues. CDR3: CASRDGGREIGLYEQYF. The CDR3 nucleotides are TGTGCCAGCCGAGATGGTGGTAGGGAGATTGGTTTATACGAGCAGTACTTC.

The V gene is TRBV5-8, the J gene TRBJ2-3; D call uncertain. V lost 4 bases and J 0 bases, leaving 12 bases between the germline ends. Germline CDR1 and CDR2: SGHTS and YDEGEE. The CDR3 totals 15 residues. The CDR3 DNA reads TGTGCCAGCAGCCTGGGCGGCGGTAGCACAGATACGCAGTATTTT. It codes for CASSLGGGSTDTQYF. The full variable domain, in which reference TRBV5-8 and TRBJ2-3 provide the parts outside the CDR3, is EAGVTQSPTHLIKTRGQQATLRCSPISGHTSVYWYQQALGLGLQFLLWYDEGEERNRGNFPPRFSGRQFPNYSSELNVNALELEDSALYLCASSLGGGSTDTQYFGPGTRLTVL.